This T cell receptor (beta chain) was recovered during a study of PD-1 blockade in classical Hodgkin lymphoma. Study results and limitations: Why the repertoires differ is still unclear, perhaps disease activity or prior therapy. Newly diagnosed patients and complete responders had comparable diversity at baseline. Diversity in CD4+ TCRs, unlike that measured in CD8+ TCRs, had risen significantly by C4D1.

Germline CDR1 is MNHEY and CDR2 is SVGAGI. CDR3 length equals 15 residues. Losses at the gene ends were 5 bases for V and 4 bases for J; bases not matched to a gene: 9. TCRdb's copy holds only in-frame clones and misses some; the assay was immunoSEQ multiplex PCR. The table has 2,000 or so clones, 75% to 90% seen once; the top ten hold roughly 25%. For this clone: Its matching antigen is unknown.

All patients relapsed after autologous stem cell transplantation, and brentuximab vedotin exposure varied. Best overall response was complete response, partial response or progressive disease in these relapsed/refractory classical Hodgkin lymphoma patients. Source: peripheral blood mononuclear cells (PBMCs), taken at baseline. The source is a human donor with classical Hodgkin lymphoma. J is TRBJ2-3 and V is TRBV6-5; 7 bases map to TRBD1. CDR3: CASSTGEKMADTQYF. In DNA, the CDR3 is TGTGCCAGCAGTACAGGGGAAAAAATGGCAGATACGCAGTATTTT.